The source of this T cell receptor beta chain is a study of OX40 agonist ivuxolimab in advanced cancers. Overall study: Six ivuxolimab dose levels, 0.01 to 10 mg/kg, were given intravenously every 2 weeks. Partial responses occurred in three patients (one hepatocellular carcinoma, two cutaneous melanoma). Study results and limitations: At doses 0.1 to 3.0 mg/kg, CD4+ and CD8+ clones expanded.

In regard to this clone: Its target is not known. Other DNA sequences of this sample code for an identical CDR3.

Germline V gives CDR1 MNHNY, CDR2 SVGAGI (reference sequence). This CDR3 has 16 residues. The V segment lost 2 bases and the J segment 2 bases; nucleotides outside the gene matches: 7. The assay was immunoSEQ multiplex PCR, and TCRdb's table has in-frame clones only and misses some. The profile shows roughly 86,000 clones, roughly nine tenths of them singletons. The gene calls are TRBV6-6 and TRBJ2-7; TRBD1 aligns across 9 bases. This sample comprised CD4+ or CD8+ T cells sorted from blood, obtained in a trial of the OX40 agonist ivuxolimab. The clonotype comes from an adult with an advanced solid tumor such as melanoma, head and neck, liver or kidney cancer. The chain's CDR3 is CASSYNPGTGPYEQYF. In DNA form, the CDR3 reads TGTGCCAGCAGTTACAATCCTGGGACAGGGCCCTACGAGCAGTACTTC.